One T cell receptor beta chain is described in this entry. What it binds is not known. These data originate in a study of T cell responses to AZD1222 COVID-19 vaccine. Study findings and constraints: Unmutated variant regions are reportedly targeted by nearly half of spike-specific TCRs. The donor group comprised mostly white British people and more females; the analysis possibly underestimated clonal diversity.

TCRdb's table, derived via immunoSEQ multiplex PCR, lists solely in-frame clones and lacks some. This sample carries approximately 150,000 clones, roughly 90% of them seen once, and the ten largest clones take 1.9%. V shed 9 bases and J 5 bases; nucleotides not matched to a gene: 12. The CDR3 extends over 16 amino acids. Germline CDR1 and CDR2: LNHDA and SQIVND (reference sequence). The sequencing here drew on peripheral blood, taken 28 days after the second AZD1222 dose. This receptor was taken from an adult who received the AZD1222 COVID-19 vaccine. The chain carries TRBV19 and TRBJ2-3; 12 nucleotides match TRBD2. The CDR3 DNA sequence: TGTGCCAGCGCCCGTCTAGCGGGGGGGCCAGGAGATACGCAGTATTTT. This sequence encodes CASARLAGGPGDTQYF.